This T cell receptor (beta chain) was sequenced for a study of CD8 T cells in ankylosing spondylitis. General study results and limits: Roughly eight highly homologous variants made up a TCR beta motif that seemed to typify ankylosing spondylitis blood.

This clonotype was observed many times. The antigen is not known. The CDR3 sequence is 15 residues long. Germline CDR1 and CDR2: DFQATT and SNEGSKA (reference sequence). V was pared by 0 bases and J by 3 bases, with 4 bases of the junction left unmatched. TCR beta libraries were made by quantitative 5'-RACE with molecular barcodes. TCRdb reprocessed the 5' RACE reads with MiXCR, giving one entry per CDR3 protein. Altogether some 240,000 distinct CDR3 sequences are present, 18% being singletons, with the ten largest covering about a third. The sequence derives from a male donor with ankylosing spondylitis or in good health (not recorded which). The chain couples TRBV20-1 to TRBJ2-1, with 8 nucleotides matching TRBD2. Specimen: blood, either unsorted or a sorted T cell fraction (not recorded which). The CDR3 DNA is TGCAGTGCTAGAGATTTACTAGCGGTCTACAATGAGCAGTTCTTC. Its protein product is CSARDLLAVYNEQFF.